Below, 6 T cell receptor beta chains from the same sample are listed, as sequenced in a study of T-cell memory formation after mild COVID-19. TCRdb reprocessed the 5' RACE reads via MiXCR and lists one record per CDR3 protein. The sample contains hundreds of thousands of distinct CDR3 sequences, 15% to 20% of which appear only once. The sample comprised PBMCs or a T cell subset sorted from them (not recorded which). Receptors originate from an adult woman who had mild COVID-19 (a few samples of this study predate the infection). Cell type and time point are not known.

This clonotype was observed a handful of times. This chain joins TRBV4-3 and TRBJ1-4; D gene unclear. Germline CDR1 reads LGHNA; CDR2 reads YSLEER. The CDR3 spans 15 residues. V shed 0 bases and J shed 3 bases, with 8 bases lying between them. CDR3 loop: CASSQDFVPNEKLFF. The DNA of the CDR3 is TGCGCCAGCAGCCAAGATTTCGTTCCTAATGAAAAACTGTTTTTT.

V usage is TRBV18 and J usage is TRBJ1-1, with 7 bases lining up with TRBD1. The CDR3 is 16 residues long. With V trimmed by 2 bases and J by 0 bases, 6 bases remained unmatched. CDR1 and CDR2 from the germline V gene are KGHSH and LQKENI. The CDR3 DNA reads as TGTGCCAGCTCACCAGTGGCAGGGGGTTTGAACACTGAAGCTTTCTTT. Translating it yields CASSPVAGGLNTEAFF.

This clonotype was observed a few times. This rearrangement joins TRBV27 to TRBJ1-1, with D possibly being TRBD1 (6 bases). The CDR3 has 15 residues. The V end lost 1 base, the J end lost 4 bases, and 13 bases lay between the germline ends. Germline lookup yields CDR1 MNHEY and CDR2 SMNVEV (reference sequence). CDR3 DNA: TGTGCCAGCAGTTTATACAATCCCAGGGGCACTGAAGCTTTCTTT. It translates to CASSLYNPRGTEAFF.

This clonotype was seen a handful of times. This chain joins TRBV4-2 and TRBJ1-1; D is unresolved. Trimming removed 4 bases from V and 0 bases from J, with 9 bases in between. From germline, CDR1 is LGHNA and CDR2 YNFKEQ. The CDR3 covers 14 residues. CDR3 protein: CASSPLQMNTEAFF. The DNA for the CDR3 is TGTGCCAGCAGCCCTTTGCAAATGAACACTGAAGCTTTCTTT.

This clonotype was counted a few times. The J gene is TRBJ1-5, the V gene TRBV7-2; TRBD1 agrees at 8 bases. The CDR3 sequence is 16 residues long. V lost 2 bases to trimming and J lost 1 base; unmatched junction nucleotides: 4. Germline-derived CDR1 and CDR2 are SGHTA and FQGNSA. The CDR3: CASSLQGTGSNQPQHF. The CDR3 nucleotides read TGTGCCAGCAGCTTACAGGGGACAGGCAGCAATCAGCCCCAGCATTTT.

This clonotype has more than one count but fewer than ten. CDR3 in DNA: TGTGCCAGCAGTGACCGGGTCGATAGCTATGGCTACACCTTC. Its protein product is CASSDRVDSYGYTF. The chain has TRBV2 and TRBJ1-2; D is ambiguous. The CDR3 contains 14 residues. Germline V gene lookup returns CDR1 SNHLY and CDR2 FYNNEI. Trimming pared 3 bases from V and 4 bases from J, leaving 12 bases between.